The 20 T cell receptor beta chains below were found in one sample sequenced in a study of CD8 T cells in ankylosing spondylitis. TCRdb re-derived calls from the 5' RACE reads in MiXCR, one entry per CDR3 protein. This table has 250,000 to 300,000 distinct CDR3 sequences, 15% to 20% appearing once. The sample taken for sequencing was blood, either unsorted or a sorted T cell fraction (not recorded which). All receptors come from a male donor with ankylosing spondylitis or in good health (not recorded which).

The rearrangement joins TRBV3-1 to TRBJ2-5, with no clear D. The CDR3 runs to 15 residues. V lost 0 bases and J 5 bases, leaving 13 bases between the germline ends. Per the germline V gene, CDR1 is LGHDT and CDR2 is YNNKEL (reference sequence). CDR3 coding DNA: TGTGCCAGCAGCCAAGATTTCAGGCGGCGGGAGACCCAGTACTTC. This encodes CASSQDFRRRETQYF.

This clonotype was detected many times. V and J are TRBV3-1 and TRBJ2-1; D gene uncertain. The CDR3 contains 17 residues. V was clipped by 0 bases and J by 3 bases, with 15 bases between them. Germline CDR1 LGHDT, CDR2 YNNKEL (reference sequence). In nucleotides, the CDR3 is TGTGCCAGCAGCCAAGATCCGCAGCCGACGGTCTACAATGAGCAGTTCTTC. This gives the protein CASSQDPQPTVYNEQFF.

This clonotype was detected a few times. The J gene is TRBJ1-5, the V gene TRBV19; D might be TRBD1 (6 bases). CDR3 length: 12 residues. Germline V gene lookup returns CDR1 LNHDA and CDR2 SQIVND (reference sequence). Trimming removed 8 bases at V and 7 bases at J, with 12 bases between. CDR3 amino acids: CASAGARQPQHF. In nucleotides, the CDR3 is TGTGCCAGTGCGGGGGCCAGGCAGCCCCAGCATTTT.

This clonotype was detected only a few times. The rearrangement uses TRBV29-1 and TRBJ1-2; D gene unclear. Germline CDR1 and CDR2: SQVTM and ANQGSEA. The CDR3 loop spans 11 amino acids. Trimming cost V 4 bases and J 4 bases, with 7 bases left between them. The CDR3 is CSVGMSYGYTF. DNA of the CDR3: TGCAGCGTTGGGATGTCCTATGGCTACACCTTC.

This clonotype was counted at least ten times. The rearrangement joins TRBV4-2 to TRBJ2-1; D ambiguous. Deletions cut 0 bases from V and 4 bases from J, with 7 bases between. Per germline, CDR1 LGHNA and CDR2 YNFKEQ. This CDR3 has 14 amino acids. The CDR3 nucleotides are TGTGCCAGCAGCCAAGATTATGGGTACAATGAGCAGTTCTTC. This codes for CASSQDYGYNEQFF.

The chain couples TRBV7-9 to TRBJ2-3; D is perhaps TRBD1 or TRBD2 (5 bases each). With 4 bases removed from V and 5 bases from J, the gap between germline ends came to 13 bases. CDR3 length: 14 amino acids. The germline CDR1 and CDR2 sequences are SEHNR and FQNEAQ (reference sequence). The CDR3 DNA sequence: TGTGCCAGCAGCTCCCGTGGGGGTTTAGATACGCAGTATTTT. It specifies CASSSRGGLDTQYF.

The chain recombines TRBV29-1 with TRBJ2-5; D is perhaps TRBD1 or TRBD2 (6 bases each). Per germline, CDR1 SQVTM and CDR2 ANQGSEA. The CDR3 spans 15 residues. V lost 4 bases, J lost 2 bases, and 17 bases lay in between. Here the CDR3 reads CSVGVEGDLQETQYF. The CDR3 nucleotides read TGCAGCGTTGGGGTGGAGGGGGACCTACAAGAGACCCAGTACTTC. Using reference TRBV29-1 and TRBJ2-5 for the parts outside the CDR3, the full variable domain is SAVISQKPSRDICQRGTSLTIQCQVDSQVTMMFWYRQQPGQSLTLIATANQGSEATYESGFVIDKFPISRPNLTFSTLTVSNMSPEDSSIYLCSVGVEGDLQETQYFGPGTRLLVL.

This clonotype was recorded at least ten times. The J gene is TRBJ1-2, the V gene TRBV20-1; D gene uncertain. The germline gives CDR1 DFQATT, CDR2 SNEGSKA (reference sequence). This CDR3 has 13 amino acids. Between the trimmed V and J ends, which lost 3 bases and 0 bases, there was a span of 8 bases. The CDR3, as DNA: TGCAGTGCTAGGGAGGGTTCTAACTATGGCTACACCTTC. This gives the protein CSAREGSNYGYTF.

The rearrangement joins TRBV10-2 to TRBJ2-1, with no clear D. V was cut by 6 bases and J by 4 bases, with 7 bases left in between. Germline V lookup: CDR1 WSHSY, CDR2 SAAADI. The CDR3 has 12 residues. Here the CDR3 reads CASRSVYNEQFF. The CDR3 DNA reads as TGCGCCAGCAGGTCAGTTTACAATGAGCAGTTCTTC.

This clonotype appeared a few times. V and J are TRBV7-8 and TRBJ2-1; D is tentatively TRBD1 or TRBD2 (5 bases each). V lost 2 bases and J 4 bases, leaving 12 bases between the germline ends. There are 15 residues in the CDR3. Germline V gene lookup returns CDR1 SGHVS and CDR2 FQNEAQ. CDR3 sequence reads: CASSLPGPIYNEQFF. The DNA for the CDR3 is TGTGCCAGCAGCTTACCGGGACCGATATACAATGAGCAGTTCTTC.

The V and J genes are TRBV12-3 or TRBV12-4 and TRBJ2-6; TRBD2 agrees at 7 bases. CDR3 length: 15 residues. Germline trimming cut 2 bases from V and 3 bases from J; bases unmatched to any gene: 1. The CDR3 bases are TGTGCCAGCAGTTTACCGGGGGGTGGGGCCAACGTCCTGACTTTC. It is translated as CASSLPGGGANVLTF.

The V gene is TRBV29-1, the J gene TRBJ2-7; 7 bases map to TRBD2. Trimming removed 5 bases from V and 5 bases from J; junction bases left unmatched: 18. The CDR3 spans 16 residues. The germline V gene has CDR1 SQVTM and CDR2 ANQGSEA. CDR3 nucleotides: TGCAGCGTTCGGGGGGTGGAAGCGGAGCCGCCTGACGAGCAGTACTTC. It codes for CSVRGVEAEPPDEQYF.

This clonotype appeared a few times. CDR3 nucleotides: TGCAGCGCTGTGGGGCTAGCGGGAGGCCTTAGCTCCTACAATGAGCAGTTCTTC. This sequence encodes CSAVGLAGGLSSYNEQFF. V gene TRBV29-1 combines with J gene TRBJ2-1, with 11 bases matching TRBD2. This CDR3 is built from 18 residues. Germline V gene sequence: CDR1 SQVTM, CDR2 ANQGSEA. V was clipped by 7 bases and J by 0 bases; unmatched bases: 14.

The chain links TRBV3-1 to TRBJ2-7; D is uncertain. Germline V gene sequence: CDR1 LGHDT, CDR2 YNNKEL (reference sequence). This CDR3 has 12 amino acids. V shed 5 bases and J shed 4 bases, with 9 bases lying between them. As DNA, the CDR3 is TGTGCCAGCAGCTTGGGAAGGTACGAGCAGTACTTC. Encoded protein: CASSLGRYEQYF.

About this clonotype itself: A much larger clone sits a single nucleotide away, making a read error possible. The V and J genes are TRBV2 and TRBJ2-7; possible D gene TRBD2, 5 bases. CDR3 size: 15 residues. Germline V CDR1 and CDR2: SNHLY, FYNNEI. The CDR3 nucleotides read TGTGCCAGCAGTAAAGCGGACGAGCTCACCTACGAGCAGTACTTC. It yields the protein CASSKADELTYEQYF.

This clonotype was observed many times. The rearrangement uses TRBV20-1 and TRBJ1-1; D perhaps matches TRBD1 (6 bases). V dropped 5 bases and J dropped 0 bases, with 10 bases sitting between them. The CDR3 runs 13 residues. Germline V gene sequence: CDR1 DFQATT, CDR2 SNEGSKA (reference sequence). CDR3 region: CSAAGTMNTEAFF. DNA of the CDR3: TGCAGTGCTGCCGGGACAATGAACACTGAAGCTTTCTTT.

The chain combines TRBV6-1 with TRBJ2-1, with D perhaps matching TRBD2 (5 bases). Germline assignment: CDR1 MNHNS and CDR2 SASEGT. The ends were cut back, 10 bases at V and 6 bases at J, with 10 bases in the middle. The CDR3 totals 11 residues. In nucleotides, the CDR3 is TGTGCCACCATGGGAGTCAATGAGCAGTTCTTC. Its translation is CATMGVNEQFF.

The CDR3 sequence is CSVEPPSGNSYNEQFF. The CDR3 DNA reads TGCAGCGTTGAACCACCTAGCGGGAACTCCTACAATGAGCAGTTCTTC. V gene TRBV29-1 combines with J gene TRBJ2-1, with 9 bases matching TRBD2. This CDR3 comprises 16 residues. J gave up 0 bases and V 2 bases, and 5 bases lay outside the gene matches. Per the germline V gene, CDR1 is SQVTM and CDR2 is ANQGSEA.

This clonotype came up many times. The genes are TRBV5-1 and TRBJ2-2; weak D call: TRBD1 (5 bases). The CDR3 is 16 residues long. Per germline, CDR1 SGHRS and CDR2 YFSETQ. The V gene lost 3 bases and the J gene lost 0 bases, with 12 bases spanning the gap. The CDR3 spells CASSSTGLANTGELFF. CDR3 nucleotides: TGCGCCAGCAGCTCCACAGGTCTCGCGAACACCGGGGAGCTGTTTTTT.

This clonotype occurred a few times. The DNA of the CDR3 is TGTGCCAGCAGCGTAGTACTAGCGGACCCTTTGTTCGCGAACACCGGGGAGCTGTTTTTT. As protein: CASSVVLADPLFANTGELFF. This sequence joins TRBV9 and TRBJ2-2, with TRBD2 matching 8 bases. The length of the CDR3 is 20 residues. In germline, CDR1 is SGDLS, CDR2 YYNGEE. V gave up 0 bases and J gave up 0 bases; unmatched junction bases: 13.